This entry concerns a single TCR beta chain. This clonotype was detected many times. Its antigen remains undetermined. The sample holds no much larger clone one base away, and base qualities are not on file. The Immunoverse kit was used to build TCR libraries from 400 to 500 ng RNA, with molecular barcoded adaptors covering alpha/delta and beta/gamma chains. TCR library preparation used the same RNA that was used for transcriptome sequencing. TCR libraries were sequenced on an Illumina HiSeq 4000 with 2 x 150 cycles. For the original study's pipeline: TCR reads were aligned to human V, D, J and C references and assembled into CDR3 clonotypes with MiXCR, including quality filtering and error correction. The tcR package in R was used to analyze clonotype counts and gene usage diversity. Raw mapping reads were checked after the RNA-seq reads had been mapped by STAR aligner version 2.5.3a onto the human GRCh37 genome. To test the effect of sequencing depth on detected clonotypes, IR-seq fastq files were randomly downsampled using Seqtk 1.3. The public reads were quality trimmed at Q25 with fastp and then assembled into clones with MiXCR by TCRdb, keeping productive beta chains. Under each unique CDR3 protein, matching rows form one entry showing the most common genes and DNA. The authors' filters were not applied to this entry. The sample includes 30,000 to 45,000 distinct CDR3 sequences, with approximately 14% observed a single time. The ten top clones hold more than 35% of the sample.

Each patient had bone marrow sampled at the time of active disease. Ficoll-Hypaque density gradient centrifugation was used to isolate bone marrow mononuclear cells. Myeloma plasma cells were removed and CD138-negative cells were collected by negative selection after labeling with CD138 magnetic microbeads on a MACS separator. Purity of the isolated cells was checked by flow cytometry on an Attune NxT using CD138 antibodies. Total RNA was extracted using TRIzol reagent and was quantified on a NanoDrop spectrophotometer. For each patient, the CD138-negative bone marrow sample underwent paired RNA-seq and IR-seq. The data were taken from a study of read filtering for tumor transcriptome and immune sequencing (dated by TCRdb to the early 2020s). Regarding the complete study: The cohort consisted of approximately 17 male and about 15 female patients, with a mean age of roughly 70 years and an age range of about 40 to 85. Under revised international staging, roughly eight patients fell into R-ISS I, 15 to 20 into R-ISS II and over five into R-ISS III. Whole-transcriptome libraries were prepared with the TruSeq RNA Access Library Prep Kit after DNase treatment. Per sample, about 3.5 to 11 million TCR-region mapped reads were obtained with IR-seq, compared with only about 80 to 1,400 with RNA-seq. Using the same bone marrow samples, the study compared TCR repertoires obtained by targeted immune repertoire sequencing with those obtained by bulk whole-transcriptome sequencing. A main aim was a read-filtering strategy for immune repertoire data, specifically whether clonotypes supported by a single read should be removed.

Study-level results and caveats: In IR-seq, single-read clonotypes were about four fifths of clonotypes but about 3.5% of total reads; in RNA-seq they were roughly 77% of clonotypes and 35% to 45% of reads. When single-read clonotypes were removed, the proportions of shared clonotypes in IR-seq and RNA-seq correlated more strongly. The sorted CD138-negative fraction was a mixed bone marrow immune population, not purified T cells. Clonotypes were captured by IR-seq at much higher depth and more reliably than by RNA-seq, and smaller IR-seq throughput was sufficient for identification of most shared clonotypes.

The CDR3, from cysteine to phenylalanine, totals 16 residues. Only the CDR3 DNA is retained, 48 bases long and in frame from the first base. CDR1 and CDR2, looked up from the germline V gene, are LGHNA and YNFKEQ. The germline V end is reduced by 0 bases and the J end by 2 bases; junction bases left unmatched: 7. The sequence was obtained from a donor aged 40 or older with multiple myeloma. Sequencing was performed on a population of CD138-negative cells sorted from bone marrow. The cell subset or site label on this specimen signifies: bone marrow mononuclear cells depleted of CD138+ plasma/myeloma cells by negative magnetic selection. The rearranged segments are TRBV4-2 and TRBJ2-7, and 7 junction bases match TRBD2. Here the CDR3 is given as CASSQDRASGTYEQYF. In nucleotide form, the sequence is TGTGCCAGCAGCCAAGATCGGGCTAGCGGTACCTACGAGCAGTACTTC.